This T cell receptor (beta chain) appears in the sequencing data of a study of cytomegalovirus exposure and HLA in healthy donors (TCRdb year 2017). In terms of the full investigation: A later analysis indicated that the 90 to 150 validation repertoires were generated on the platform also employed for the approximately 700 repertoires of the first cohort. A separate validation cohort of about 110 different subjects was used in addition to the approximately 700-subject first cohort. The study aimed to test whether cataloging public T cell receptors could reveal signatures of past pathogen exposure. The study combined high-throughput TCR immunosequencing, statistical association of individual TCRs with disease status, and machine learning to predict cytomegalovirus infection status.

Receptors were amplified or captured by the immunoSEQ multiplex PCR assay. The original pipeline was this. To diagnose cytomegalovirus status from the catalog of TCR beta chain sequences, a statistical classification framework was built. TCRdb holds this immuneACCESS table with in-frame rearrangements only. Some clones are missing; in checked studies, unresolved V genes explain under half, and the rest has no known cause. That table is the source of V, J and clone size, and D and trimming were worked out from the DNA. The sample table holds under 200,000 clones, of which 89% were seen once. The ten largest clones capture 10% to 13% of the sample. Relative to germline, V is 8 bases shorter and J is 5 bases shorter, with 21 bases between their ends. The cysteine opens and the phenylalanine closes a CDR3 of 15 amino acids. The kept DNA is CDR3 alone, 45 bases in frame from the first base. CDR1 and CDR2, per the germline V gene, are KGHSH and LQKENI.

The donors belonged to the validation cohort of over a hundred subjects, which was separate from the approximately 680-subject first cohort. The full study reports these points: The study listed 164 TCR beta chains as associated with cytomegalovirus. In vitro tests confirmed that three of the cytomegalovirus-associated TCR beta chains recognize cytomegalovirus antigens. It was suggested by the authors that the approach could potentially be generalized to other disease states and immunological phenotypes. Subsequent analysis determined that TCRs grouped into clusters in the first cohort also showed a tendency toward co-occurrence across the 120 validation repertoires, and approximately 94% of cluster scores exceeded 0. The validation cohort had no HLA typing available for a later analysis, so co-occurrence within that cohort was assessed over all 120 or so repertoires. Across donors, most TCR sequences were observed very rarely, whereas some public TCRs were present in many individuals. The classifier was reported to diagnose cytomegalovirus status with high specificity and sensitivity in both the original cohort and the validation cohort.

With respect to this clone: It has no known antigen specificity. No base qualities exist here, and no much larger clone lies one base off it.

The sequencing input was PBMCs. This sequence originates from a woman under 30 in good health and CMV-seropositive. This sequence uses TRBV18 and TRBJ2-5; tentative D gene TRBD2, with 7 bases matching. The CDR3 region has the sequence CASAGGRGTKETQYF. The bases read TGTGCCAGCGCAGGAGGGAGGGGGACTAAGGAGACCCAGTACTTC.